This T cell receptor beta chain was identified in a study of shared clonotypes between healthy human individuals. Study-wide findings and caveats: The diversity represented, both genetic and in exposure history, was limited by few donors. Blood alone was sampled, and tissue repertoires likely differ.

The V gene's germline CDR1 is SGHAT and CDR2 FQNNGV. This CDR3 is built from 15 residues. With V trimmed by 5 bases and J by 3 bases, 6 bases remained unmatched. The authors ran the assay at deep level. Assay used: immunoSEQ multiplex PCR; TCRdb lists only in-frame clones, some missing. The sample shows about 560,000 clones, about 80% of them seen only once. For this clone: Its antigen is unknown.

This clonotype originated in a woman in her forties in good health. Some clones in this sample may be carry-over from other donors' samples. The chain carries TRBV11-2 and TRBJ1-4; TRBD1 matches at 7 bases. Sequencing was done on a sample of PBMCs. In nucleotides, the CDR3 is TGTGCCAGCAGCCGTCCGGGACAGTCTAATGAAAAACTGTTTTTT. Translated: CASSRPGQSNEKLFF.